Reported below is one TCR beta chain. Antigen: not known. There are 12 residues in the CDR3. CDR1 LNHNV and CDR2 YYDKDF come from the germline V gene (reference sequence). V lost 0 bases and J 9 bases, leaving 3 bases between the germline ends. This record comes from a study of cytomegalovirus exposure and HLA in healthy donors. On the study more broadly: In a previous analysis, more than 90 million unique TCR beta sequences were found from approximately 180 million T cells. Tens of millions of unique TCRs from HLA-typed donors were held in an early data release. Study observations and caveats: In a later analysis, fewer than 20,000 TCR beta sequences were associated with HLA alleles at 0.05 false discovery rate.

Vbeta (60) and Jbeta (13) primers were used in the PCR. Produced via immunoSEQ multiplex PCR; TCRdb's table is partial and in-frame only. This table holds about 160,000 clones, roughly 80% found once. The sequence derives from a man between 18 and 29 years old in good health and CMV-seropositive. V is TRBV15 and J is TRBJ1-6; no definite D call. The sequencing sample was made of PBMCs. The DNA of the CDR3 is TGTGCCACCAGCAGAGATCTTTCACCCCTCCACTTT. As protein: CATSRDLSPLHF.